This T cell receptor (beta chain) was profiled in a study of T cell responses to AZD1222 COVID-19 vaccine. Germline V CDR1 and CDR2: SGHRS, YFSETQ. The CDR3 loop spans 15 amino acids. V shed 5 bases and J shed 1 base, with 12 bases lying between them. Only in-frame clones appear in the TCRdb table, and some are missing; sequencing was by immunoSEQ multiplex PCR. This repertoire shows about 99,000 clones, over 90% found once; its top ten account for approximately 5%. The source was peripheral blood, collected on day 0 of AZD1222 vaccination. V and J are TRBV5-1 and TRBJ2-2, with D unresolved. The TCR originated in an adult in good health. The CDR3, as DNA: TGCGCCAGCAGTCGGGTCCTTGTGAACACCGGGGAGCTGTTTTTT. This codes for CASSRVLVNTGELFF.